These 23 T cell receptor beta chains were sequenced from one sample in a study of long-term antiretroviral therapy in people with HIV. Samples were assayed with immunoSEQ v3.0 at survey level. Sequencing used immunoSEQ multiplex PCR; TCRdb keeps in-frame clones, though not all of them. The repertoire holds more than 20,000 clones, with more than 65% as singletons. Sequences were derived from unsorted PBMCs, sampled 2.3 to 2.5 years after starting antiretroviral therapy. Receptors were obtained from a man aged 40-50 years with HIV.

V usage is TRBV25-1 and J usage is TRBJ1-3, with a possible D match to TRBD1 (6 bases). The length of the CDR3 is 16 residues. Per germline, CDR1 MGHDK and CDR2 SYGVNS. With 6 bases removed from V and 8 bases from J, the gap between germline ends came to 23 bases. The CDR3 DNA follows: TGTGCCAGCAGCGACCCACAGGGCATTTTGGGGGACACCATATATTTT. Translated: CASSDPQGILGDTIYF.

This chain uses TRBV30 with TRBJ2-2; D call uncertain. Looked up from germline, CDR1 is GTSNPN and CDR2 is SVGIG (reference sequence). The CDR3 loop spans 12 amino acids. Trimming shortened V by 2 bases and J by 6 bases, and 7 bases separated the two germline ends. The CDR3 region has the DNA TGTGCCTGGAGTTTGAGCGCCGGGGAGCTGTTTTTT. The encoded protein is CAWSLSAGELFF.

For the CDR3, the DNA is TGTGCCAGCAGCGTAGTTCCAGGGGGCCTAACAGATACGCAGTATTTT. Translating it yields CASSVVPGGLTDTQYF. The genes are TRBV9 and TRBJ2-3; 8 bases align to TRBD1. Germline CDR1 and CDR2: SGDLS and YYNGEE. The CDR3 has 16 residues. After removal of 0 bases from V and 3 bases from J, the junction contained 6 bases not matched to a gene.

The chain has TRBV4-3 and TRBJ2-2; 9 bases are shared with TRBD2. The CDR3 consists of 18 residues. The trim removed 0 bases at V and 4 bases at J, leaving 9 bases unmatched. In germline, CDR1 is LGHNA, CDR2 YSLEER. The CDR3 DNA follows: TGCGCCAGCAGCCAAGATTCGGCGGGAGGGCCAAGCACCGGGGAGCTGTTTTTT. Amino acids: CASSQDSAGGPSTGELFF.

This clone was counted a few times. The CDR3 region is CASSTDRQNEKLFF. CDR3 nucleotides: TGCGCCAGCAGCACGGACAGACAAAATGAAAAACTGTTTTTT. The chain links TRBV5-1 to TRBJ1-4; TRBD1 might be the D (6 bases). V gave up 4 bases and J gave up 5 bases, with 12 bases separating them. This CDR3 has 14 residues. Germline V CDR1 and CDR2: SGHRS, YFSETQ.

This chain uses TRBV6-5 with TRBJ2-2; D is ambiguous. The length of the CDR3 is 15 residues. Germline loops: CDR1 MNHEY, CDR2 SVGAGI. Trimming took 2 bases from V and 2 from J, leaving 9 bases between them. CDR3 nucleotides: TGTGCCAGCAGTTACGTGACTGAAAACACCGGGGAGCTGTTTTTT. This gives the protein CASSYVTENTGELFF.

The chain joins TRBV15 to TRBJ1-1, with D possibly TRBD1 on 6 matching bases. This CDR3 is 13 amino acids long. V was trimmed by 2 bases and J by 5 bases, leaving 9 bases between them. Germline CDR1 LNHNV, CDR2 YYDKDF (reference sequence). Here the CDR3 reads CATSRTGSTEAFF. CDR3 DNA sequence: TGTGCCACCAGCAGAACAGGGTCTACTGAAGCTTTCTTT.

The chain joins TRBV18 to TRBJ2-7; D may be TRBD1 (7 bases). Between the trimmed V and J ends, which lost 1 base and 0 bases, there was a span of 13 bases. The V gene's germline CDR1 is KGHSH and CDR2 LQKENI. The CDR3 loop spans 16 amino acids. The CDR3 nucleotides are TGTGCCAGCTCACCACTGGCAGGGGGGAGCTCCTACGAGCAGTACTTC. Its protein is CASSPLAGGSSYEQYF. Full variable domain (rest looked up from reference TRBV18 and TRBJ2-7): NAGVMQNPRHLVRRRGQEARLRCSPMKGHSHVYWYRQLPEEGLKFMVYLQKENIIDESGMPKERFSAEFPKEGPSILRIQQVVRGDSAAYFCASSPLAGGSSYEQYFGPGTRLTVT.

This clone has more than one count but fewer than ten. This chain connects TRBV7-9 to TRBJ2-1; D may be TRBD2 (6 bases). The CDR3 runs 15 residues. Germline assignment: CDR1 SEHNR and CDR2 FQNEAQ (reference sequence). V was clipped by 5 bases and J by 7 bases, with 18 bases between them. The DNA of the CDR3 is TGTGCCAGCAGCCCAGAGGCAGGGAGGATGAATGAGCAGTTCTTC. Its protein product is CASSPEAGRMNEQFF. The variable domain in full, with the rest retrieved from reference TRBV7-9 and TRBJ2-1, is DTGVSQNPRHKITKRGQNVTFRCDPISEHNRLYWYRQTLGQGPEFLTYFQNEAQLEKSRLLSDRFSAERPKGSFSTLEIQRTEQGDSAMYLCASSPEAGRMNEQFFGPGTRLTVL.

V usage is TRBV6-1 and J usage is TRBJ2-7, with 7 positions matching TRBD1. Germline V gene sequence: CDR1 MNHNS, CDR2 SASEGT. The CDR3 spans 15 residues. V was pared by 5 bases and J by 3 bases, with 10 bases of the junction left unmatched. The CDR3 reads CASSQHMTGNYEQYF. The CDR3 coding sequence is TGTGCCAGCAGTCAGCACATGACAGGGAACTACGAGCAGTACTTC.

This chain links TRBV18 with TRBJ2-3; 8 nucleotides agree with TRBD2. V was pared by 6 bases and J by 3 bases, with 5 bases of the junction left unmatched. The germline V gene encodes CDR1 KGHSH and CDR2 LQKENI. The CDR3 consists of 14 residues. For the CDR3, the DNA is TGTGCCAGCTCTCCGGGACTAGTAACAGATACGCAGTATTTT. Its protein is CASSPGLVTDTQYF.

This sequence joins TRBV6-1 and TRBJ1-6, with a weak D call TRBD1 (5 bases). In germline, CDR1 is MNHNS, CDR2 SASEGT. The V and J ends lost 3 bases and 9 bases respectively, with 6 bases between them. There are 12 residues in the CDR3. In DNA form, the CDR3 reads TGTGCCAGCAGTGATGGGGGTTCACCCCTCCACTTT. Protein product: CASSDGGSPLHF.

J is TRBJ2-1 and V is TRBV28; TRBD2 agrees at 10 bases. Losses at the gene ends were 8 bases for V and 5 bases for J; bases not matched to a gene: 6. Germline V gives CDR1 MDHEN, CDR2 SYDVKM. This CDR3 comprises 14 residues. CDR3: CASPGLASHNEQFF. CDR3 nucleotides: TGTGCCAGCCCGGGACTAGCGAGCCACAATGAGCAGTTCTTC.

The DNA for the CDR3 is TGCGCCAGCAGCCAAGATCGAGCGGGGGGTTATACCGGGGAGCTGTTTTTT. The encoded protein is CASSQDRAGGYTGELFF. The V gene is TRBV4-1, the J gene TRBJ2-2, with 9 nucleotides matching TRBD2. Trimming took 0 bases from V and 5 from J; bases not matched to a gene: 7. The CDR3 consists of 17 residues. Germline V gene data show CDR1 as MGHRA and CDR2 as YSYEKL.

The rearrangement joins TRBV6-1 to TRBJ2-1, with D uncertain. The germline V and J ends were trimmed by 4 bases and 2 bases, with 12 bases remaining between them. CDR1 and CDR2 from the germline V gene are MNHNS and SASEGT. There are 15 residues in the CDR3. CDR3 in DNA: TGTGCCAGCAGTGGTACTGACAAGCCCTACAATGAGCAGTTCTTC. This gives the protein CASSGTDKPYNEQFF.

The chain recombines TRBV7-2 with TRBJ2-7, with D possibly TRBD2 on 6 matching bases. Trimming cost V 4 bases and J 5 bases, with 21 bases left between them. There are 16 residues in the CDR3. The germline V gene encodes CDR1 SGHTA and CDR2 FQGNSA. The CDR3 here is CASSSGFKTSMDEQYF. The CDR3 DNA reads as TGTGCCAGCAGCTCTGGATTTAAGACTAGTATGGACGAGCAGTACTTC.

The rearrangement uses TRBV7-9 and TRBJ2-1, with D possibly being TRBD1 or TRBD2 (5 bases each). The length of the CDR3 is 17 residues. The V gene lost 4 bases and the J gene lost 2 bases, with 18 bases spanning the gap. CDR1 and CDR2 (germline): SEHNR, FQNEAQ (reference sequence). CDR3 sequence (DNA): TGTGCCAGCAGCTCCCCCGGTGGGGGTCGGACCTACAATGAGCAGTTCTTC. Protein: CASSSPGGGRTYNEQFF. Together with reference TRBV7-9 and TRBJ2-1, the CDR3 gives the full variable domain: DTGVSQNPRHKITKRGQNVTFRCDPISEHNRLYWYRQTLGQGPEFLTYFQNEAQLEKSRLLSDRFSAERPKGSFSTLEIQRTEQGDSAMYLCASSSPGGGRTYNEQFFGPGTRLTVL.

The gene calls are TRBV7-9 and TRBJ1-1; perhaps TRBD1 as D (6 bases). Germline assignment: CDR1 SEHNR and CDR2 FQNEAQ (reference sequence). Trimming removed 5 bases at V and 6 bases at J, with 10 bases between. CDR3 length: 12 amino acids. The CDR3 is CASSPGTPEAFF. In DNA form, the CDR3 reads TGTGCCAGCAGCCCCGGGACACCTGAAGCTTTCTTT. Complete variable domain (other parts from reference TRBV7-9 and TRBJ1-1): DTGVSQNPRHKITKRGQNVTFRCDPISEHNRLYWYRQTLGQGPEFLTYFQNEAQLEKSRLLSDRFSAERPKGSFSTLEIQRTEQGDSAMYLCASSPGTPEAFFGQGTRLTVV.

The J gene is TRBJ2-3, the V gene TRBV28; 8 positions agree with TRBD2. Germline assignment: CDR1 MDHEN and CDR2 SYDVKM. The trim removed 4 bases at V and 4 bases at J, leaving 13 bases unmatched. The CDR3 sequence is 17 residues long. As DNA, the CDR3 is TGTGCCAGCAGTTCGCGGGAGGTATTTGGTAACGCAGATACGCAGTATTTT. Translating it yields CASSSREVFGNADTQYF.

The CDR3 nucleotides are TGTGCCAGCAGCTTGGCAACGCCGGGAAACACCATATATTTT. Encoded protein: CASSLATPGNTIYF. The V and J genes are TRBV5-5 and TRBJ1-3; D is ambiguous. With 0 bases removed from V and 4 bases from J, the gap between germline ends came to 8 bases. Germline CDR1 and CDR2: SGHKS and YYEKEE (reference sequence). The CDR3 covers 14 residues.

This sequence joins TRBV5-1 and TRBJ2-6, with D hard to call. V lost 1 base and J 0 bases, leaving 5 bases between the germline ends. Germline CDR1 SGHRS, CDR2 YFSETQ. CDR3 length: 15 residues. CDR3 sequence (DNA): TGCGCCAGCAGCTTGTTCGACTCTGGGGCCAACGTCCTGACTTTC. It specifies CASSLFDSGANVLTF. Combining the CDR3 with reference TRBV5-1 and TRBJ2-6 gives the whole variable domain KAGVTQTPRYLIKTRGQQVTLSCSPISGHRSVSWYQQTPGQGLQFLFEYFSETQRNKGNFPGRFSGRQFSNSRSEMNVSTLELGDSALYLCASSLFDSGANVLTFGAGSRLTVL.

The genes are TRBV9 and TRBJ2-7; maybe TRBD2 (6 bases). Per germline, CDR1 SGDLS and CDR2 YYNGEE. The CDR3 extends over 16 amino acids. Deletions cut 3 bases from V and 2 bases from J, with 18 bases between. The CDR3 region is CASSASPEGRPYEQYF. The CDR3 DNA sequence: TGTGCCAGCAGCGCGTCCCCGGAGGGGAGGCCCTACGAGCAGTACTTC.

The chain has TRBV13 and TRBJ2-2; D unresolved. CDR1 is PRHDT and CDR2 is FYEKMQ in the germline V gene (reference sequence). The germline V and J ends were trimmed by 2 bases and 5 bases, with 6 bases remaining between them. CDR3 size: 13 residues. The CDR3 sequence is CASSLTLTGELFF. In nucleotides, the CDR3 is TGTGCCAGCAGCTTAACGTTGACCGGGGAGCTGTTTTTT.